The 9 T cell receptor beta chains given below trace back to one sample, sequenced in a study of T cells in women clearing cervical HPV infection. TCRdb's table, derived via immunoSEQ multiplex PCR, lists solely in-frame clones and lacks some. Its listing shows about 20,000 clones. The sample comprised blood buffy coat. These TCRs come from a woman between 18 and 69 years old with a cervical HPV16 infection that either progressed to CIN3+ or cleared (not recorded which).

As for this clone: The read halts 3 residues ahead of the CDR3 end, with the missing end drawn from the germline J gene. V and J are TRBV29-1 and TRBJ1-1, with D possibly matching TRBD1 (6 bases). Germline lookup yields CDR1 SQVTM and CDR2 ANQGSEA. Trimming stripped 6 bases from V and 2 bases from J, with 16 bases between. This CDR3 spans 14 amino acids. The part of the CDR3 DNA that was read is TGCAGCGTCCTATCAGGGGTAGGAAACACTGAA. Amino acids: CSVLSGVGNTE. The complete CDR3 sequence is CSVLSGVGNTEAFF.

On this clone itself: The sequence runs out 3 residues before the end of the CDR3; the remainder is reconstructed from the germline J gene. The genes are TRBV5-6 and TRBJ2-7, with TRBD1 as a possible D gene (6 bases). The length of the CDR3 is 14 residues. Trimming shortened V by 3 bases and J by 0 bases, and 10 bases separated the two germline ends. Germline assignment: CDR1 SGHDT and CDR2 YYEEEE. Incomplete CDR3 DNA: TGTGCCAGCAGCTCCGGACAGACCTCCTACGAG. Protein: CASSSGQTSYE. From start to end, the CDR3 is CASSSGQTSYEQYF.

For this clone: The read ends 3 residues before the CDR3 terminus; that terminus is restored from the germline J gene. The rearrangement joins TRBV18 to TRBJ1-3; the match to TRBD1 covers 8 bases. Trimming removed 4 bases from V and 2 bases from J; junction bases left unmatched: 10. Germline assignment: CDR1 KGHSH and CDR2 LQKENI. This CDR3 has 17 amino acids. CDR3 region: CASSLRDRIIAGNTIYF. CDR3 bases read: TGTGCCAGCTCACTCCGGGACAGGATCATAGCTGGAAACACC.

Comment on this clone: The read ends 3 residues before the CDR3 terminus; that terminus is restored from the germline J gene. The V and J genes are TRBV5-1 and TRBJ2-7; 7 bases map to TRBD1. Germline V gene data show CDR1 as SGHRS and CDR2 as YFSETQ. The CDR3 has 14 amino acids. V lost 0 bases to trimming and J lost 2 bases; unmatched junction nucleotides: 2. CDR3 DNA (partial): TGCGCCAGCAGCTTGGGCACAGGGGCCTACGAG. As protein: CASSLGTGAYE. The complete CDR3 sequence is CASSLGTGAYEQYF. The full variable domain, rest sourced from reference TRBV5-1 and TRBJ2-7, is KAGVTQTPRYLIKTRGQQVTLSCSPISGHRSVSWYQQTPGQGLQFLFEYFSETQRNKGNFPGRFSGRQFSNSRSEMNVSTLELGDSALYLCASSLGTGAYEQYFGPGTRLTVT.

Remarks on this clone: From the germline J gene comes the end of the CDR3, since the read stops 3 residues before it. The chain combines TRBV7-9 with TRBJ2-2; no clear D. The CDR3 length is 14 residues. The germline CDR1 and CDR2 sequences are SEHNR and FQNEAQ (reference sequence). V gave up 2 bases and J gave up 6 bases, with 10 bases separating them. CDR3 loop: CASSLLPPAGELFF. CDR3 DNA, as far as it was read: TGTGCCAGCAGCTTACTCCCCCCCGCCGGGGAG.

A remark on this clone: The read finishes 3 residues shy of the CDR3 end, and the germline J gene is used to complete it. The V gene is TRBV18, the J gene TRBJ2-3; TRBD1 aligns across 11 bases. The V gene end was trimmed by 6 bases and the J gene end by 3 bases; junction bases not matched to a gene: 8. Germline CDR1 and CDR2: KGHSH and LQKENI. The CDR3 is made up of 16 amino acids. The DNA read from the CDR3 is TGTGCCAGCTCCCCAAGCCGGGACAGGGGGACAGATACG. Amino acid sequence: CASSPSRDRGTDT. The whole CDR3 sequence reads CASSPSRDRGTDTQYF.

With respect to this clone: Read data end 3 residues before the CDR3 end; the end is taken from the germline J gene. The chain joins TRBV19 to TRBJ1-2, with 8 bases aligning to TRBD1. The V segment lost 6 bases and the J segment 2 bases; nucleotides outside the gene matches: 5. This CDR3 has 14 amino acids. Germline CDR1 is LNHDA and CDR2 is SQIVND (reference sequence). The DNA read from the CDR3 is TGTGCCAGTAGCCCAGGGGGCCCAAACTATGGC. It yields the protein CASSPGGPNYG. The full CDR3 protein is CASSPGGPNYGYTF. Full variable domain (remainder filled in from reference TRBV19 and TRBJ1-2): DGGITQSPKYLFRKEGQNVTLSCEQNLNHDAMYWYRQDPGQGLRLIYYSQIVNDFQKGDIAEGYSVSREKKESFPLTVTSAQKNPTAFYLCASSPGGPNYGYTFGSGTRLTVV.

Worth noting for this clone: The read ends 3 residues shy of where the CDR3 ends; the end is completed using the germline J gene. The V call is TRBV18, the J call TRBJ1-6, with TRBD1 identical over 7 bases. Germline values: CDR1 KGHSH, CDR2 LQKENI. The J segment lost 9 bases and the V segment lost 4 bases, leaving 21 bases of the junction unmatched. CDR3 length: 19 amino acids. The sequenced part of the CDR3 DNA is TGTGCCAGCTCACTGAATCCTCCTGGGACGAGGGGGCGCGGTTCACCC. Its protein is CASSLNPPGTRGRGSP. The whole CDR3 protein reads CASSLNPPGTRGRGSPLHF. Based on the CDR3 plus reference TRBV18 and TRBJ1-6, the full variable domain is NAGVMQNPRHLVRRRGQEARLRCSPMKGHSHVYWYRQLPEEGLKFMVYLQKENIIDESGMPKERFSAEFPKEGPSILRIQQVVRGDSAAYFCASSLNPPGTRGRGSPLHFGNGTRLTVT.

Notes on this clone: The read stops 3 residues short of the end of the CDR3; the missing end is completed from the germline J gene. The chain carries TRBV2 and TRBJ2-5; D might be TRBD1 (5 bases). CDR1 is SNHLY and CDR2 is FYNNEI in the germline V gene. The CDR3 runs to 14 residues. The CDR3 bases that were read are TGTGCCAGCAGTGAGGGTAGGGGCACAGATACC. Protein sequence: CASSEGRGTDT. In full, the CDR3 is CASSEGRGTDTQYF.